This TCR beta chain came from a study of shared clonotypes between healthy human individuals. The CDR3 extends over 15 amino acids. V lost 5 bases, J lost 4 bases, and 8 bases stayed unmatched. The germline V gene has CDR1 SGHVS and CDR2 FNYEAQ. Concerning this clone: Its matching antigen is unknown.

The data were produced by immunoSEQ multiplex PCR, yet TCRdb's version contains in-frame clones alone and is incomplete. The table lists approximately 2.5 million clones, 90% to 95% of them singletons. Study-level findings and limits: Naive subsets usually exceeded memory subsets in estimated richness. Rarefaction showed that sequencing of sorted subsets was incomplete (despite large depth). Only blood samples were collected, and tissue repertoires likely differ. Shared clonotypes: roughly 4.7% naive CD4, 3.5% to 4% naive CD8, roughly 2.2% memory CD4, under 0.45% memory CD8.

The sample was naive CD4+ T cells sorted from blood. Subset reported: CD45RA+ positively selected. The receptor's source is a man younger than 35 in good health. The V and J genes are TRBV7-6 and TRBJ2-5; 9 positions match TRBD1. In DNA form, the CDR3 reads TGTGCCAGCAGCGCCAGACAGGGGGTCCGAGAGACCCAGTACTTC. The encoded protein is CASSARQGVRETQYF. Filled out from reference TRBV7-6 and TRBJ2-5, the complete variable domain reads GAGVSQSPRYKVTKRGQDVALRCDPISGHVSLYWYRQALGQGPEFLTYFNYEAQQDKSGLPNDRFSAERPEGSISTLTIQRTEQRDSAMYRCASSARQGVRETQYFGPGTRLLVL.